This TCR beta chain was recorded in a study of blood T cells in healthy people across ages. The second PCR ran about 6 to 12 cycles with a sample-barcoded 5' primer and J-beta primers. TCRdb re-derived calls from the 5' RACE reads in MiXCR, one entry per CDR3 protein. The sample carries approximately 730,000 distinct CDR3 sequences, roughly 50% recorded once. The sample providers were healthy Caucasian people from Russia, aged roughly 6 to 95. This clonotype was seen a few times. V shed 0 bases and J 4 bases; nucleotides not matched to a gene: 6. This CDR3 has 15 amino acids. Germline CDR1 and CDR2: DFQATT and SNEGSKA (reference sequence).

The chain links TRBV20-1 to TRBJ2-7; 10 bases agree with TRBD2. This TCR derives from a man at least 80 years old in good health. Input material: blood. The CDR3 DNA reads TGCAGTGCTAGAGATTCAAGCGGGAGGGAGTACGAGCAGTACTTC. This codes for CSARDSSGREYEQYF.